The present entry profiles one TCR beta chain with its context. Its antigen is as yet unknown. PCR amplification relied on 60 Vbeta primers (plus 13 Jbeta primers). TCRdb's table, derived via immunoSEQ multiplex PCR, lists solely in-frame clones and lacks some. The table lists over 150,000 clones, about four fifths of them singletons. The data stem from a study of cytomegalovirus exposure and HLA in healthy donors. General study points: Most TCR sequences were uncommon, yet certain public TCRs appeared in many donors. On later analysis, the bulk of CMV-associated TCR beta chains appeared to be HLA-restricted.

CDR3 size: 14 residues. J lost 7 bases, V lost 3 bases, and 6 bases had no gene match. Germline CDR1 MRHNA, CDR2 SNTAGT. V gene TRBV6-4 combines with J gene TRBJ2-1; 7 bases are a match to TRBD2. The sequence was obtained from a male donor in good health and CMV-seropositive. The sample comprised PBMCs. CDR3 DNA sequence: TGTGCCAGCAGTGAACTAGCGAGAGGTAATGAGCAGTTCTTC. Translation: CASSELARGNEQFF.